A selection of T cell receptor beta chains follows, all from one sample in a study of PD-1 blockade in classical Hodgkin lymphoma. Assay used: immunoSEQ multiplex PCR; TCRdb lists only in-frame clones, some missing. The top ten hold 20% to 30% of the sample, which has 25,000 to 35,000 clones, 70% seen once. This specimen was peripheral blood mononuclear cells (PBMCs), taken before the second cycle of nivolumab. Receptor source: a human donor with classical Hodgkin lymphoma. The CDR3 runs from the conserved cysteine through the conserved F or W. Each record gives: D gene, clone size, CDR3 length, V gene, J gene, CDR3 protein, CDR3 DNA. A D gene is named only where the DNA matches it firmly. Only some rows state a clone size, as once, few, many or a class for expanded clones.

d_gene: -
abundance: few
len: 18
v_gene: TRBV7-9
j_gene: TRBJ1-2
CDR3aa: CASSLSTGPAGSGYGYTF
CDR3nt: TGTGCCAGCAGCTTATCGACCGGGCCCGCAGGGAGCGGGTATGGCTACACCTTC

d_gene: TRBD2
abundance: -
len: 15
v_gene: TRBV19
j_gene: TRBJ2-7
CDR3aa: CASSISGLATYEQYF
CDR3nt: TGTGCCAGTAGTATCTCGGGACTAGCGACCTACGAGCAGTACTTC

d_gene: -
abundance: -
len: 13
v_gene: TRBV7-2
j_gene: TRBJ1-3
CDR3aa: CASSLVGGDTIYF
CDR3nt: TGTGCCAGCAGCTTAGTAGGGGGGGACACCATATATTTT

d_gene: -
abundance: -
len: 15
v_gene: TRBV7-2
j_gene: TRBJ1-5
CDR3aa: CASRLQGVSNQPQHF
CDR3nt: TGTGCCAGCAGATTACAGGGAGTTAGCAATCAGCCCCAGCATTTT

d_gene: TRBD1
abundance: -
len: 15
v_gene: TRBV5-1
j_gene: TRBJ1-4
CDR3aa: CASSPGTGGKEKLFF
CDR3nt: TGCGCCAGCAGCCCCGGGACAGGGGGTAAAGAAAAACTGTTTTTT

d_gene: TRBD1
abundance: once
len: 15
v_gene: TRBV6-1
j_gene: TRBJ1-4
CDR3aa: CASSVWDRNNEKLFF
CDR3nt: TGTGCCAGCAGTGTCTGGGACAGGAATAATGAAAAACTGTTTTTT

d_gene: -
abundance: -
len: 17
v_gene: TRBV28
j_gene: TRBJ2-1
CDR3aa: CASSPFGAGASFREQFF
CDR3nt: TGTGCCAGCAGTCCGTTCGGGGCAGGGGCTTCGTTTCGTGAGCAGTTCTTC

d_gene: -
abundance: once
len: 13
v_gene: TRBV7-9
j_gene: TRBJ2-7
CDR3aa: CASSLAGTYEQYF
CDR3nt: TGTGCCAGCAGCTTAGCAGGGACCTACGAGCAGTACTTC

d_gene: -
abundance: -
len: 16
v_gene: TRBV11-2
j_gene: TRBJ2-1
CDR3aa: CASSLGGVSSYNEQFF
CDR3nt: TGTGCCAGCAGCTTGGGGGGAGTTAGCTCCTACAATGAGCAGTTCTTC

d_gene: TRBD2
abundance: -
len: 15
v_gene: TRBV18
j_gene: TRBJ2-7
CDR3aa: CASSPGSGASYEQYF
CDR3nt: TGTGCCAGCTCACCAGGGAGCGGGGCTTCCTACGAGCAGTACTTC

d_gene: -
abundance: -
len: 14
v_gene: TRBV11-2
j_gene: TRBJ1-4
CDR3aa: CASSLIRSTGKLFF
CDR3nt: TGTGCCAGCAGCTTAATAAGGTCGACGGGAAAACTGTTTTTT

d_gene: -
abundance: -
len: 17
v_gene: TRBV7-6
j_gene: TRBJ1-5
CDR3aa: CASSLGPRGASNQPQHF
CDR3nt: TGTGCCAGCAGCTTAGGACCTCGGGGGGCCAGCAATCAGCCCCAGCATTTT

d_gene: -
abundance: -
len: 14
v_gene: TRBV28
j_gene: TRBJ1-2
CDR3aa: CASSLVWGGGGYTF
CDR3nt: TGTGCCAGCAGTCTAGTGTGGGGGGGAGGTGGCTACACCTTC

d_gene: -
abundance: -
len: 14
v_gene: TRBV6-5
j_gene: TRBJ1-2
CDR3aa: CASSYSGVLYGYTF
CDR3nt: TGTGCCAGCAGTTACTCCGGGGTCCTGTATGGCTACACCTTC

d_gene: -
abundance: few
len: 13
v_gene: TRBV6-4
j_gene: TRBJ1-6
CDR3aa: CASSADRQSPLHF
CDR3nt: TGTGCCAGCAGTGCCGACAGGCAATCACCCCTCCACTTT

d_gene: -
abundance: -
len: 15
v_gene: TRBV9
j_gene: TRBJ2-1
CDR3aa: CASSVGGSTYNEQFF
CDR3nt: TGTGCCAGCAGCGTAGGAGGGAGCACCTACAATGAGCAGTTCTTC

d_gene: TRBD2
abundance: once
len: 16
v_gene: TRBV19
j_gene: TRBJ2-2
CDR3aa: CASSITSVLNTGELFF
CDR3nt: TGTGCCAGTAGTATCACTAGCGTCCTGAACACCGGGGAGCTGTTTTTT

d_gene: TRBD1
abundance: once
len: 17
v_gene: TRBV19
j_gene: TRBJ1-5
CDR3aa: CASSIMKGTGRGSPQHF
CDR3nt: TGTGCCAGTAGTATAATGAAAGGGACAGGAAGGGGATCGCCCCAGCATTTT

d_gene: -
abundance: -
len: 14
v_gene: TRBV15
j_gene: TRBJ1-6
CDR3aa: CATSRDPSNSPLHF
CDR3nt: TGTGCCACCAGCAGAGATCCCAGCAATTCACCCCTCCACTTT

d_gene: TRBD2
abundance: -
len: 15
v_gene: TRBV18
j_gene: TRBJ2-7
CDR3aa: CASSPGLAGVNEQYF
CDR3nt: TGTGCCAGCTCACCGGGACTAGCGGGCGTCAACGAGCAGTACTTC

d_gene: -
abundance: few
len: 14
v_gene: TRBV28
j_gene: TRBJ1-3
CDR3aa: CASRNQGPGNTIYF
CDR3nt: TGTGCCAGCAGAAACCAGGGCCCTGGAAACACCATATATTTT

d_gene: TRBD1
abundance: -
len: 15
v_gene: TRBV27
j_gene: TRBJ2-7
CDR3aa: CASMSLGTGPYEQYF
CDR3nt: TGTGCCAGCATGTCCCTGGGGACAGGACCCTACGAGCAGTACTTC

d_gene: TRBD2
abundance: -
len: 16
v_gene: TRBV19
j_gene: TRBJ2-3
CDR3aa: CASSLKIGGAGDTQYF
CDR3nt: TGTGCCAGTAGTTTAAAGATCGGGGGGGCCGGAGATACGCAGTATTTT

d_gene: -
abundance: -
len: 13
v_gene: TRBV6-6
j_gene: TRBJ2-1
CDR3aa: CASSFGPYNEQFF
CDR3nt: TGTGCCAGCAGTTTCGGACCATACAATGAGCAGTTCTTC

d_gene: TRBD2
abundance: -
len: 18
v_gene: TRBV4-1
j_gene: TRBJ2-5
CDR3aa: CASSQVSGASGRGETQYF
CDR3nt: TGCGCCAGCAGCCAAGTCAGTGGAGCTAGCGGGAGAGGGGAGACCCAGTACTTC

d_gene: -
abundance: -
len: 16
v_gene: TRBV4-2
j_gene: TRBJ2-2
CDR3aa: CASSRGGGPGTGELFF
CDR3nt: TGTGCCAGCAGCCGGGGAGGAGGGCCGGGCACCGGGGAGCTGTTTTTT

d_gene: -
abundance: -
len: 11
v_gene: TRBV6-6
j_gene: TRBJ1-1
CDR3aa: CASSLGTEAFF
CDR3nt: TGTGCCAGCAGCCTGGGGACTGAAGCTTTCTTT

d_gene: TRBD1
abundance: -
len: 15
v_gene: TRBV6-5
j_gene: TRBJ1-5
CDR3aa: CASSFRTGANQPQHF
CDR3nt: TGTGCCAGCAGTTTCCGGACAGGAGCAAATCAGCCCCAGCATTTT

d_gene: -
abundance: -
len: 14
v_gene: TRBV6-5
j_gene: TRBJ1-6
CDR3aa: CASSGTKLSSPLHF
CDR3nt: TGTGCCAGCAGCGGGACCAAATTGAGTTCACCCCTCCACTTT